A selection of T cell receptor beta chains follows, all from one sample in a study of shared clonotypes between healthy human individuals. Sequencing was performed with immunoSEQ multiplex PCR; in TCRdb, only in-frame clones are kept and a portion is missing. The sample has 550,000 to 750,000 clones; around 90% are singletons. The material sequenced was naive CD8+ T cells sorted from blood. All receptors derive from a man aged 30 to 45 in good health. CDR3s include the opening cysteine and the closing phenylalanine or tryptophan. A D gene is named only where the DNA matches it firmly. Some rows have no size entry. The others give once, few or many, or a class for an expanded clone.

TRBV5-5	16	-	TRBJ1-1	TRBD1	TGTGCCAGCAGCTGGGGGACAGGCATAATGAACACTGAAGCTTTCTTT	CASSWGTGIMNTEAFF
TRBV13	12	-	TRBJ2-7	-	TGTGCCAGCAGCTACCTTGGGGGGGAGCAGTACTTC	CASSYLGGEQYF
TRBV7-8	15	-	TRBJ2-5	TRBD2	TGTGCCAGCAGCCAATGGACTAGTCGGCAAGAGACCCAGTACTTC	CASSQWTSRQETQYF
TRBV25-1	14	-	TRBJ2-7	TRBD1	TGTGCCAGCAGTGCCGGGACAGGGCTCTACGAGCAGTACTTC	CASSAGTGLYEQYF
TRBV13	15	-	TRBJ2-1	-	TGTGCCAGCAGCTCACAGGGAGGGACCTACAATGAGCAGTTCTTC	CASSSQGGTYNEQFF
TRBV19	15	-	TRBJ1-5	TRBD1	TGTGCCAGTAGTGATTTGGGACAGGTTTTCCAGCCCCAGCATTTT	CASSDLGQVFQPQHF
TRBV15	15	-	TRBJ2-1	-	TGTGCCACCAGCAGTCGCGGCAGCTCCTACAATGAGCAGTTCTTC	CATSSRGSSYNEQFF
TRBV7-2	15	-	TRBJ2-5	-	TGTGCCAGCAGCTTAGCGTTGGCAGCTCAAGAGACCCAGTACTTC	CASSLALAAQETQYF
TRBV27	13	-	TRBJ2-1	-	TGTGCCAGCAGCTCACCGTCGTGGAATGAGCAGTTCTTC	CASSSPSWNEQFF
TRBV6-5	14	-	TRBJ2-5	-	TGTGCCAGCAGAGCTATGGATGTGCAAGAGACCCAGTACTTC	CASRAMDVQETQYF
TRBV9	19	-	TRBJ2-2	TRBD2	TGTGCCAGCAGCGGGACGTCCCCCTGGCGGGAGATTAGCACCGGGGAGCTGTTTTTT	CASSGTSPWREISTGELFF
TRBV4-1	13	-	TRBJ2-7	TRBD2	TGCGCCAGCAGCCAACGACTAGCTTACGAGCAGTACTTC	CASSQRLAYEQYF
TRBV5-5	12	-	TRBJ2-1	-	TGTGCCAGCAGCTCGGGCGACCGTGAGCAGTTCTTC	CASSSGDREQFF
TRBV14	14	-	TRBJ2-7	TRBD2	TGTGCCAGCAGCCAGACTAGCAGGTCCTACGAGCAGTACTTC	CASSQTSRSYEQYF
TRBV27	13	-	TRBJ1-2	-	TGTGCCAGCAGCCCCGGGCCTCTCTATGGCTACACCTTC	CASSPGPLYGYTF
TRBV11-2	14	-	TRBJ2-1	-	TGTGCCAGCAGCCTGGGGCTAGGATCCAATGAGCAGTTCTTC	CASSLGLGSNEQFF
TRBV29-1	11	-	TRBJ1-2	TRBD1	TGCAGCGTCGAGGGGGCAGAAGGCTACACCTTC	CSVEGAEGYTF
TRBV9	15	-	TRBJ2-1	-	TGTGCCAGCAGCGTAGGTTCACCCGCTTACGATGAGCAGTTCTTC	CASSVGSPAYDEQFF
TRBV6-1	13	-	TRBJ2-5	-	TGTGCCAGCAGAGACAGATTGGACGAGACCCAGTACTTC	CASRDRLDETQYF
TRBV11-2	13	-	TRBJ2-3	-	TGTGCCAGCAGCGGCTCTAGCATAGATACGCAGTATTTT	CASSGSSIDTQYF
TRBV7-3	15	once	TRBJ2-3	TRBD2	TGTGCCAGCAGTAAGCGGGAGGGAAGTACAGATACGCAGTATTTT	CASSKREGSTDTQYF
TRBV11-2	15	-	TRBJ2-5	-	TGTGCCAGCAGACTTTCGCCGACAGTCAAAGAGACCCAGTACTTC	CASRLSPTVKETQYF
TRBV7-9	16	-	TRBJ2-4	-	TGTGCCAGCAGCTTAGCGCCGGCAGGGGGGAAGGACATTCAGTACTTC	CASSLAPAGGKDIQYF
TRBV6-4	17	-	TRBJ2-2	TRBD2	TGTGCCAGCAGTGACTCTGCTAGCGGGAGTGGCACCGGGGAGCTGTTTTTT	CASSDSASGSGTGELFF
TRBV15	13	-	TRBJ2-7	-	TGTGCCACCAGCAGAGATAGGACTTACGAGCAGTACTTC	CATSRDRTYEQYF
TRBV9	14	-	TRBJ2-3	-	TGTGCCAGCAGCGTATGGGGCAGTACAGATACGCAGTATTTT	CASSVWGSTDTQYF
TRBV7-9	14	once	TRBJ2-3	-	TGTGCCAGCAGATCAGGCAGGTTCACAGATACGCAGTATTTT	CASRSGRFTDTQYF
TRBV11-2	13	once	TRBJ2-2	-	TGTGCCAGCAGCTTAGGGCATCCCGGGGAGCTGTTTTTT	CASSLGHPGELFF
TRBV6-1	15	-	TRBJ2-7	TRBD2	TGTGCCAGCAGTGATATACTAGCGGGAGGGTACGAGCAGTACTTC	CASSDILAGGYEQYF
TRBV19	14	-	TRBJ1-4	-	TGTGCCAGTAGTACGGGAAGAGGGATCGAAAAACTGTTTTTT	CASSTGRGIEKLFF
TRBV27	15	-	TRBJ2-7	-	TGTGCCAGCAGTACCCGGGGGGCGGGGCCCTACGAGCAGTACTTC	CASSTRGAGPYEQYF
TRBV19	15	-	TRBJ2-1	-	TGTGCCAGTAGTATAGACCGGGGGCTCGTAAATGAGCAGTTCTTC	CASSIDRGLVNEQFF